This T cell receptor (beta chain) was captured by sequencing in a study of blood T cell repertoires in COVID-19. Study in general: From the United States, Italy and Spain came samples of acute and convalescent COVID-19. T cells, B-cell-depleted T cells, or PBMCs provided the cDNA or gDNA that served as material.

Per the original methods: Amplifying reference gene primers gave estimates of nucleated cell counts. The protocol was immunoSEQ multiplex PCR, while the TCRdb copy is restricted to in-frame clones and leaves out a portion. V and J calls and clone size are given by that table; D and trimming were obtained from the DNA. The sample contains around 260,000 clones, 65% to 90% of which appear only once. Per germline, CDR1 KGHDR and CDR2 SFDVKD. V shed 3 bases, J shed 1 base, and the junction held 11 bases outside the gene matches. The CDR3 loop spans 18 amino acids. Sequencing was carried out using peripheral blood. This chain connects TRBV24-1 to TRBJ2-5; 9 nucleotides match TRBD2. This clonotype was sampled from a human donor in a cohort sampled during active COVID-19. The CDR3 loop reads CATSDASARLAAQETQYF. As DNA, the CDR3 is TGTGCCACCAGTGATGCCTCGGCCAGACTAGCGGCCCAAGAGACCCAGTACTTC.